The 12 T cell receptor beta chains presented below share a single source sample, sequenced in a study of CD8 T cells in ankylosing spondylitis. TCRdb reprocessed the 5' RACE reads via MiXCR and lists one record per CDR3 protein. The sample holds roughly 230,000 distinct CDR3 sequences, 8% to 9% seen once. The material sequenced was blood, either unsorted or a sorted T cell fraction (not recorded which). The origin of the receptors is a female donor with ankylosing spondylitis or in good health (not recorded which).

This clonotype came up a few times. The rearrangement uses TRBV6-1 and TRBJ1-1, with TRBD1 as a possible D gene (5 bases). The CDR3 is made up of 15 amino acids. Trimming removed 6 bases from V and 4 bases from J, with 18 bases in between. The germline gives CDR1 MNHNS, CDR2 SASEGT. The CDR3 bases are TGTGCCAGCAGCTCCTTTGGGGGGAGGGTCACTGAAGCTTTCTTT. Its protein product is CASSSFGGRVTEAFF.

This clonotype showed up many times. The chain couples TRBV15 to TRBJ2-5, with D hard to call. V was pared by 3 bases and J by 1 base, with 15 bases between. This CDR3 is 16 amino acids long. CDR1 LNHNV and CDR2 YYDKDF come from the germline V gene (reference sequence). The CDR3 protein is CATSRGLAASQETQYF. The CDR3 nucleotides are TGTGCCACCAGCAGGGGCCTGGCGGCGAGCCAAGAGACCCAGTACTTC.

This clonotype showed up many times. The chain joins TRBV6-2 or TRBV6-3 to TRBJ2-2; 10 positions match TRBD2. Trimming cost V 2 bases and J 6 bases; bases outside gene matches: 12. The germline gives CDR1 MNHEY, CDR2 SVGEGT. The CDR3 is made up of 18 amino acids. CDR3 residues: CASSYNPSGRAVPGELFF. In nucleotides, the CDR3 is TGTGCCAGCAGTTACAATCCTAGCGGGAGAGCGGTTCCCGGGGAGCTGTTTTTT.

At least ten counts were recorded for this clonotype. The rearrangement links TRBV4-3 to TRBJ1-6; 8 nucleotides agree with TRBD1. V lost 3 bases, J lost 7 bases, and 2 bases stayed unmatched. The CDR3 extends over 14 amino acids. The germline CDR1 and CDR2 sequences are LGHNA and YSLEER. The CDR3 here is CASSHPGGNSPLHF. The CDR3 DNA sequence: TGCGCCAGCAGCCACCCAGGGGGCAATTCACCCCTCCACTTT.

This clonotype was observed many times. The gene calls are TRBV5-1 and TRBJ1-2; D unclear. Germline CDR1 and CDR2: SGHRS and YFSETQ. The CDR3 runs to 11 residues. Trimming left V 3 bases short and J 7 bases short, with 7 bases between. The CDR3 is CASSWNGGYTF. The CDR3 bases are TGCGCCAGCAGCTGGAACGGTGGCTACACCTTC.

This clonotype was seen ten or more times. The J gene is TRBJ2-2, the V gene TRBV5-5; no reliable D call. In germline, CDR1 is SGHKS, CDR2 YYEKEE (reference sequence). CDR3 length: 16 residues. V lost 2 bases and J lost 7, with 18 bases in between. The CDR3 loop reads CASSFRPARWFGELFF. CDR3 sequence (DNA): TGTGCCAGCAGCTTTCGACCTGCCAGGTGGTTCGGGGAGCTGTTTTTT.

This clonotype was found many times. V is TRBV20-1 and J is TRBJ1-5; D might be TRBD1 (5 bases). CDR3 length: 14 residues. The germline gives CDR1 DFQATT, CDR2 SNEGSKA (reference sequence). The V and J ends lost 2 bases and 4 bases respectively, with 12 bases between them. As DNA, the CDR3 is TGCAGTGCTAGACGGAGGGGAGGGAATCAGCCCCAGCATTTT. As protein: CSARRRGGNQPQHF.

This clonotype appeared many times. This chain joins TRBV7-8 and TRBJ1-2, with 11 bases lining up with TRBD1. This CDR3 has 16 residues. CDR1 is SGHVS and CDR2 is FQNEAQ in the germline V gene. Trimming at V came to 1 base and at J to 8 bases, leaving 9 bases not matched to a gene. This CDR3 reads CASSLVSTGTGGGYTF. As DNA, the CDR3 is TGTGCCAGCAGCTTAGTTTCCACCGGGACAGGGGGAGGCTACACCTTC.

This clonotype was counted many times. Written as DNA, the CDR3 is TGCAGTGCTAGAAAAACACTGAAGGATATCTACGAGCAGTACTTC. Protein product: CSARKTLKDIYEQYF. The V call is TRBV20-1, the J call TRBJ2-7; D is unresolved. The CDR3 length is 15 residues. V was pared by 2 bases and J by 3 bases, with 17 bases between. In germline, CDR1 is DFQATT, CDR2 SNEGSKA (reference sequence).

This clonotype appeared many times. The V and J genes are TRBV20-1 and TRBJ2-7; 7 bases map to TRBD2. The CDR3 contains 15 residues. Germline lookup yields CDR1 DFQATT and CDR2 SNEGSKA (reference sequence). V was clipped by 1 base and J by 0 bases; unmatched bases: 6. In nucleotides, the CDR3 is TGCAGTGCTAGAGGCGGGGCTAGCGGCTCCTACGAGCAGTACTTC. Its protein product is CSARGGASGSYEQYF.

As for this clonotype: A much larger clone sits a single nucleotide away, making a read error possible. This rearrangement joins TRBV2 to TRBJ1-5; D perhaps matches TRBD1 (5 bases). The CDR3 length is 12 residues. CDR1 SNHLY and CDR2 FYNNEI come from the germline V gene. CDR3 residues: CTSRGNNQPQHF. In nucleotides, the CDR3 is TGTACCAGCCGGGGGAACAATCAGCCCCAGCATTTT.

This clonotype was counted only a few times. The chain couples TRBV10-3 to TRBJ2-1, with D perhaps TRBD2 (6 bases). Trimming pared 0 bases from V and 12 bases from J, leaving 18 bases between. This CDR3 has 15 amino acids. The germline V gene has CDR1 ENHRY and CDR2 SYGVKD. The CDR3 here is CAISESSHSGAWQFF. CDR3 DNA: TGTGCCATCAGTGAGTCGAGTCATAGCGGAGCGTGGCAGTTCTTC.